Shown below are 2 T cell receptor beta chains from a single sample sequenced in a study of cytomegalovirus exposure and HLA in healthy donors. 13 Jbeta primers and 60 Vbeta primers were used for the PCR. The table came from immunoSEQ multiplex PCR; TCRdb's copy has only in-frame clones and leaves some out. This repertoire shows 150,000 to 200,000 clones, approximately 80% found once; its top ten account for 2% to 3%. The sequenced sample was PBMCs. The receptors derive from a woman between 50 and 59 years old in good health and CMV-seropositive.

This clone was detected only once. The rearrangement joins TRBV9 to TRBJ2-5; maybe TRBD2 (7 bases). This CDR3 has 13 amino acids. The germline gives CDR1 SGDLS, CDR2 YYNGEE. The V and J ends lost 7 bases and 3 bases respectively, with 13 bases between them. CDR3 in DNA: TGTGCCAGCGCAGGGAGGGGGGAAGAGACCCAGTACTTC. Encoded protein: CASAGRGEETQYF.

J is TRBJ2-3 and V is TRBV2; 12 bases line up with TRBD2. Looked up from germline, CDR1 is SNHLY and CDR2 is FYNNEI. Germline trimming cut 11 bases from V and 0 bases from J; bases unmatched to any gene: 3. CDR3 length: 14 residues. CDR3 region: CADTSGGSTDTQYF. The DNA of the CDR3 is TGTGCCGACACTAGCGGGGGGAGCACAGATACGCAGTATTTT.